The 5 T cell receptor beta chains below all came from one sample that was sequenced in a study of cytomegalovirus exposure and HLA in healthy donors. The PCR contained 60 Vbeta and 13 Jbeta primers. Assay: immunoSEQ multiplex PCR; the TCRdb copy retains only in-frame clones and omits some. The sample gives around 150,000 clones, roughly 70% of which show up once; about 1.5% is in the top ten. Sequenced material: PBMCs. These receptors were collected from a human donor in good health.

The CDR3 bases are TGTGCCAGCAGTGGCGGAGGGGCAGATACGCAGTATTTT. It yields the protein CASSGGGADTQYF. This chain connects TRBV2 to TRBJ2-3; a weak D match, TRBD2 (6 bases). Germline V gene data show CDR1 as SNHLY and CDR2 as FYNNEI. There are 13 residues in the CDR3. Trimming shortened V by 4 bases and J by 4 bases, and 9 bases separated the two germline ends. Supplemented by reference TRBV2 and TRBJ2-3, the full variable domain reads EPEVTQTPSHQVTQMGQEVILRCVPISNHLYFYWYRQILGQKVEFLVSFYNNEISEKSEIFDDQFSVERPDGSNFTLKIRSTKLEDSAMYFCASSGGGADTQYFGPGTRLTVL.

The chain carries TRBV18 and TRBJ2-5, with D unclear. There are 11 residues in the CDR3. CDR1 and CDR2 from the germline V gene are KGHSH and LQKENI. Between the trimmed V and J ends, which lost 3 bases and 5 bases, there was a span of 4 bases. The CDR3 loop reads CASSPGETQYF. The DNA of the CDR3 is TGTGCCAGCTCACCCGGGGAGACCCAGTACTTC.

V and J are TRBV11-3 and TRBJ2-1; no firm D call. The length of the CDR3 is 12 residues. V was cut by 2 bases and J by 5 bases, with 4 bases left in between. Germline V lookup: CDR1 SGHNT, CDR2 YENEEA. Here the CDR3 reads CASSLTHNEQFF. As DNA, the CDR3 is TGTGCCAGCAGCTTAACACACAATGAGCAGTTCTTC.

The chain carries TRBV7-6 and TRBJ2-2; D is perhaps TRBD2 (5 bases). Trimming stripped 4 bases from V and 5 bases from J, with 11 bases between. Germline CDR1 is SGHVS and CDR2 is FNYEAQ. The CDR3 is 14 amino acids. This chain's CDR3 is CASSSASNTGELFF. CDR3 nucleotides: TGTGCCAGCAGCTCTGCTAGCAATACCGGGGAGCTGTTTTTT.

This clone was counted between two and nine times. This rearrangement joins TRBV4-1 to TRBJ1-4; the D is unclear. CDR1 and CDR2 (germline): MGHRA, YSYEKL. The CDR3 has 14 residues. Trimming shortened V by 1 base and J by 4 bases, and 7 bases separated the two germline ends. The CDR3 loop reads CASSQVGLNEKLFF. For the CDR3, the DNA is TGCGCCAGCAGCCAAGTTGGGCTTAATGAAAAACTGTTTTTT.